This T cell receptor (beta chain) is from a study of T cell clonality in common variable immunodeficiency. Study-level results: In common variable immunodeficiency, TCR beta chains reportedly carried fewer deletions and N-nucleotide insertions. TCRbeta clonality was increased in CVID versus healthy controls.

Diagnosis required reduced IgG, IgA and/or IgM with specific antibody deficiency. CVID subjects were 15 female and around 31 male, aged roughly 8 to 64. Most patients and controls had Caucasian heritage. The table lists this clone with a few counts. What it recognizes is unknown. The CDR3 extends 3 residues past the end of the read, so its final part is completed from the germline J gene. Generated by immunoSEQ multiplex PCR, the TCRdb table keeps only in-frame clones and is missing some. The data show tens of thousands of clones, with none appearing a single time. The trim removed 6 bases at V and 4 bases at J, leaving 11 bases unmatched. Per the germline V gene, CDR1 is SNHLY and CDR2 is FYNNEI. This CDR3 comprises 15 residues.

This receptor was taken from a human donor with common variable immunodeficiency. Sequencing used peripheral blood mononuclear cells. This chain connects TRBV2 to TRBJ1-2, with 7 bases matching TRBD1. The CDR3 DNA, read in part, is TGTGCCAGCAGAAAAGACAGGGACGACGTCTATGGC. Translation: CASRKDRDDVYG. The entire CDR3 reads CASRKDRDDVYGYTF. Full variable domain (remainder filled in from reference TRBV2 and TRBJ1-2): EPEVTQTPSHQVTQMGQEVILRCVPISNHLYFYWYRQILGQKVEFLVSFYNNEISEKSEIFDDQFSVERPDGSNFTLKIRSTKLEDSAMYFCASRKDRDDVYGYTFGSGTRLTVV.